The clone carrying this T cell receptor (beta chain) was detected only a few times. The TCR beta CDR3 regions underwent amplification using RNA transcripts as the source. The HTBI set primed first-round TCR CDR3 RT-PCR. MiXCR, run by TCRdb on the multiplex PCR reads, gives a single entry per CDR3 protein. The sample yields around 570,000 distinct CDR3 sequences, just under 20% seen once. The data derive from a study of T cells in Graves' hyperthyroidism and ophthalmopathy. Trimming cost V 5 bases and J 3 bases, with 17 bases left between them. This CDR3 region has 16 residues. CDR1 is MGHRA, CDR2 YSYEKL, per germline.

This TCR derives from a man aged 35-49 years with Graves' ophthalmopathy. Sequencing used blood. This chain uses TRBV4-1 with TRBJ2-1; D possibly corresponds to TRBD1 (5 bases). The CDR3 DNA follows: TGCGCCAGCAGCGCAAGGTCCCAGGGTAACTACAATGAGCAGTTCTTC. Its translation: CASSARSQGNYNEQFF.